The rows below give T cell receptor beta chains drawn from one sample of a study of OX40 agonist ivuxolimab in advanced cancers. Sequenced by immunoSEQ multiplex PCR; TCRdb stores in-frame clones only, minus some. The table includes under 90,000 clones, 75% to 90% detected once. Specimen: CD4+ or CD8+ T cells sorted from blood, collected in a trial of the OX40 agonist ivuxolimab. The receptors derive from an adult with an advanced solid tumor such as melanoma, head and neck, liver or kidney cancer. The CDR3 runs from the conserved cysteine through the conserved F or W. The D gene is left open where the match is weak. A row's size may be missing; if present it is once, few, many or a size class.

DNA	CDR3	D	size	V	J
TGTGCCAGCAGTTTCCAAGAGACCCAGTACTTC	CASSFQETQYF	.	few	TRBV27	TRBJ2-5
TGTGCCAGTAGTGCAGGGAAATCCTACGAGCAGTACTTC	CASSAGKSYEQYF	.	few	TRBV19	TRBJ2-7
TGTGCCAGCAGCCCTGGGGGCTACTCTGGAAACACCATATATTTT	CASSPGGYSGNTIYF	.	.	TRBV7-6	TRBJ1-3
TGTGCCAGCAGTCCTGGGACAGTGAATCAGCCCCAGCATTTT	CASSPGTVNQPQHF	TRBD1	.	TRBV7-2	TRBJ1-5
TGTGCCAGCAGCCCCGCATACACTGAAGCTTTCTTT	CASSPAYTEAFF	.	.	TRBV5-5	TRBJ1-1
TGTGCCAGCAGCCCCGGGACCGCAACAGATACGCAGTATTTT	CASSPGTATDTQYF	.	.	TRBV11-1	TRBJ2-3
TGCGCCAGCAGCAAAGGGACTAGCGCGATCTCCTACGAGCAGTACTTC	CASSKGTSAISYEQYF	TRBD2	.	TRBV5-1	TRBJ2-7
TGTGCCAGCAGTCCGACAGGCGAAGGGATCCAGCCCCAGCATTTT	CASSPTGEGIQPQHF	.	.	TRBV28	TRBJ1-5
TGTGCCAGCAGCCCAACTGGGACAGGGCTCGCTGAAGCTTTCTTT	CASSPTGTGLAEAFF	TRBD1	.	TRBV2	TRBJ1-1
TGTGCCAGCAGCCCCCTAGTCGGCGGGGGGCGAAACAATGAGCAGTTCTTC	CASSPLVGGGRNNEQFF	TRBD2	.	TRBV7-9	TRBJ2-1
TGTGCCAGCAGCGTAGTGCCGTCCCTCTACAATGAGCAGTTCTTC	CASSVVPSLYNEQFF	.	.	TRBV9	TRBJ2-1
TGCAGCGTTGACTCGGTGGGCTTGAACTATGGCTACACCTTC	CSVDSVGLNYGYTF	.	once	TRBV29-1	TRBJ1-2
TGTGCCAGCAGCTTTTCAGGGATGAACACTGAAGCTTTCTTT	CASSFSGMNTEAFF	.	.	TRBV7-2	TRBJ1-1
TGCGCCAGCAGCTTGGGGCTTGGGGCTTTTTCACCCCTCCACTTT	CASSLGLGAFSPLHF	.	.	TRBV5-1	TRBJ1-6
TGTGCCAGCAGTCCAGACTTTCTCCGTTCTTTTTACAATGAGCAGTTCTTC	CASSPDFLRSFYNEQFF	.	.	TRBV5-8	TRBJ2-1
TGTGCCAGCAGCAAGACTAGCGGGATAACCTACAATGAGCAGTTCTTC	CASSKTSGITYNEQFF	TRBD2	.	TRBV11-3	TRBJ2-1
TGTGCCAGCAGCGTACTGGGGCAAGAGACCCAGTACTTC	CASSVLGQETQYF	.	once	TRBV9	TRBJ2-5
TGCGCCAGCAGCTTGGGACAGGGGAGCGGCTCCTACAATGAGCAGTTCTTC	CASSLGQGSGSYNEQFF	TRBD1	.	TRBV5-1	TRBJ2-1
TGTGCCAGCAGCTCCAGGGGAGTGGGGCAGCCCCAGCATTTT	CASSSRGVGQPQHF	.	.	TRBV9	TRBJ1-5
TGCGCCAGCAGCCCCGGACAGGAGAATCAGCCCCAGCATTTT	CASSPGQENQPQHF	TRBD1	.	TRBV5-1	TRBJ1-5
TGTGCCAGCAGTTACAGGACAGGGGGCGTTGGAAACACCATATATTTT	CASSYRTGGVGNTIYF	TRBD1	.	TRBV6-6	TRBJ1-3
TGTGCCAGCAGCCCAGGGGGCGGGCAAGAGACCCAGTACTTC	CASSPGGGQETQYF	TRBD1	.	TRBV9	TRBJ2-5
TGTGCCAGCAGCCTTATCCGGGGGCGGTACGAGCAGTACTTC	CASSLIRGRYEQYF	.	.	TRBV7-2	TRBJ2-7
TGTGCCAGCAGTCCCCAACGGACAGGTCTCTATGGCTACACCTTC	CASSPQRTGLYGYTF	TRBD1	few	TRBV6-5	TRBJ1-2
TGTGCCAGCAGGCCACAGGGGGCGTCCACTGAAGCTTTCTTT	CASRPQGASTEAFF	TRBD1	few	TRBV6-5	TRBJ1-1
TGTGCCAGCAGGCCCCCGGGCACCGGGGAGCTGTTTTTT	CASRPPGTGELFF	.	.	TRBV6-5	TRBJ2-2
TGTGCCAGTAGCCCGTCGGGACAGGGGCAAAAACTGTTTTTT	CASSPSGQGQKLFF	TRBD1	.	TRBV19	TRBJ1-4
TGTGCCAGTAGTATAGAGCCGGGACAGTACCAAGAGACCCAGTACTTC	CASSIEPGQYQETQYF	TRBD1	.	TRBV19	TRBJ2-5
TGTGCCAGCAGCCGAAACAATGAGCAGTTCTTC	CASSRNNEQFF	.	.	TRBV5-4	TRBJ2-1
TGTGCCAGCAGTTACTCGAGGGGGACAGGGGAAACTGAAGCTTTCTTT	CASSYSRGTGETEAFF	TRBD1	.	TRBV6-6	TRBJ1-1
TGTGCCAGCAGTCCCGACAGGGTCGTGGAGACCCAGTACTTC	CASSPDRVVETQYF	TRBD1	.	TRBV27	TRBJ2-5
TGTGCCAGCTCACCCCGGGGGTTCACTGAAGCTTTCTTT	CASSPRGFTEAFF	.	.	TRBV18	TRBJ1-1
TGTGCCAGCAGTGTAAGGGTCTCCTCTGGAAACACCATATATTTT	CASSVRVSSGNTIYF	.	.	TRBV6-5	TRBJ1-3
TGCGCCAGCCAAACAGGACTTAATGAAAAACTGTTTTTT	CASQTGLNEKLFF	.	.	TRBV5-1	TRBJ1-4
TGTGCCAGCAGCACCCGGGTGGGAGGAGAGGCAGATACGCAGTATTTT	CASSTRVGGEADTQYF	.	.	TRBV7-3	TRBJ2-3
TGTGCTAGCAGCCGGGCAAGCACCGGGGAGCTGTTTTTT	CASSRASTGELFF	.	.	TRBV7-7	TRBJ2-2
TGTGCCAGCAGTTTTAGGGGGACGAACACTGAAGCTTTCTTT	CASSFRGTNTEAFF	.	.	TRBV27	TRBJ1-1
TGCGCCAGCAGCGAAGGACCTCTTGGCAGTCAGCCCCAGCATTTT	CASSEGPLGSQPQHF	.	.	TRBV5-1	TRBJ1-5
TGTGCCAGTAGTATACGGACAGGGGCAGCGAACACTGAAGCTTTCTTT	CASSIRTGAANTEAFF	TRBD1	.	TRBV19	TRBJ1-1
TGTGCCAGCAGCCTCGGGACAGATCAAGAGACCCAGTACTTC	CASSLGTDQETQYF	TRBD1	.	TRBV7-8	TRBJ2-5
TGCGCCAGCAGCGCGGACGGGCAGAACACTGAAGCTTTCTTT	CASSADGQNTEAFF	.	.	TRBV5-1	TRBJ1-1
TGTGCCAGCAGCGTAGCGGGAACGAACACCGGGGAGCTGTTTTTT	CASSVAGTNTGELFF	.	.	TRBV9	TRBJ2-2
TGTGCCAGCAGCTTCGGGACAGGGGCCTATGGCTACACCTTC	CASSFGTGAYGYTF	TRBD1	.	TRBV11-2	TRBJ1-2
TGTGCCAGTAGTATAGGAGGGGTGCGGGAAAAACTGTTTTTT	CASSIGGVREKLFF	.	.	TRBV19	TRBJ1-4
TGTGCCAGCAGCCGAGAGGGAAACACCATATATTTT	CASSREGNTIYF	.	.	TRBV6-5	TRBJ1-3
TGTGCCAGCAGTACCATGGACAGGGGTCGCGGCTACACCTTC	CASSTMDRGRGYTF	TRBD1	.	TRBV28	TRBJ1-2
TGTGCCAGCAGCTTAGATAGGGCAGATACGCAGTATTTT	CASSLDRADTQYF	.	.	TRBV11-3	TRBJ2-3
TGTGCCAGCAGCTTAGCGCCAAGGGGCCGAATGAACACTGAAGCTTTCTTT	CASSLAPRGRMNTEAFF	.	.	TRBV7-8	TRBJ1-1
TGCGCCAGCAGCTTGGAGAATAGCAATCAGCCCCAGCATTTT	CASSLENSNQPQHF	.	.	TRBV5-1	TRBJ1-5